What follows are 31 T cell receptor beta chains derived from one specimen sequenced in a study of response to subunit inactivated influenza vaccine. TCRdb independently ran MiXCR on the RT-PCR reads; one entry per CDR3 protein. The sample includes 500,000 or so distinct CDR3 sequences, approximately 11% of them seen just once. This specimen consisted of PBMCs from blood, obtained around seven weeks after vaccination. Receptor source: a man aged 50 or older who received an inactivated influenza vaccine.

This clonotype occurred a few times. The J gene is TRBJ2-5, the V gene TRBV11-1; TRBD2 agrees at 11 bases. This CDR3 region has 19 residues. CDR1 is SGHAT, CDR2 FQDESV, per germline (reference sequence). Trimming took 5 bases from V and 1 from J; bases not matched to a gene: 15. Here the CDR3 reads CASSALRFTSGGRQETQYF. The DNA for the CDR3 is TGTGCCAGCAGCGCCCTCCGATTCACTAGCGGGGGCCGCCAAGAGACCCAGTACTTC.

This chain links TRBV11-2 with TRBJ2-7, with D hard to call. Trimming cost V 0 bases and J 10 bases, with 10 bases left between them. The germline V gene encodes CDR1 SGHAT and CDR2 FQNNGV. The CDR3 is 12 amino acids. The CDR3 sequence: CASSLDSVQQYF. CDR3 sequence (DNA): TGTGCCAGCAGCTTAGATAGTGTACAACAGTACTTC.

A few counts support this clonotype. The genes are TRBV29-1 and TRBJ2-3; the match to TRBD2 covers 8 bases. The ends lost 6 bases at V and 3 bases at J; junction bases unmatched: 20. This CDR3 spans 18 amino acids. Germline V gives CDR1 SQVTM, CDR2 ANQGSEA. CDR3 in amino acids: CSVENERSSGLLTDTQYF. As DNA, the CDR3 is TGCAGCGTGGAGAACGAAAGATCTAGCGGGCTCTTGACAGATACGCAGTATTTT.

This clonotype was seen ten or more times. The CDR3 DNA follows: TGCAGTGCTAGGTCGACAGGGCAAGAGACCCAGTACTTC. Translating it yields CSARSTGQETQYF. The chain has TRBV20-1 and TRBJ2-5; 7 bases agree with TRBD1. The length of the CDR3 is 13 residues. Per the germline V gene, CDR1 is DFQATT and CDR2 is SNEGSKA (reference sequence). V lost 3 bases, J lost 2 bases, and 3 bases stayed unmatched.

This clonotype has a count of ten or more. The genes are TRBV7-9 and TRBJ2-1; a weak D match, TRBD1 (6 bases). This CDR3 comprises 17 residues. Per the germline V gene, CDR1 is SEHNR and CDR2 is FQNEAQ (reference sequence). Trimming stripped 1 base from V and 6 bases from J, with 19 bases between. The CDR3 bases are TGTGCCAGCAGCTTAGAAACCAGGGGCTTGAGTAGCAATGAGCAGTTCTTC. This encodes CASSLETRGLSSNEQFF.

V is TRBV7-3 and J is TRBJ2-6; no reliable D call. The germline V gene encodes CDR1 SGHTA and CDR2 FQGTGA. The CDR3 is 18 residues long. V lost 1 base to trimming and J lost 0 bases, with 13 bases between them. CDR3 DNA sequence: TGTGCCAGCAGCTTAAGAGACCCAACTTACTCTGGGGCCAACGTCCTGACTTTC. This sequence encodes CASSLRDPTYSGANVLTF.

This clonotype came up many times. The CDR3 region has the DNA TGCGCCAGCAGCCAGGGGGCCCTATCGTACTTC. It codes for CASSQGALSYF. The chain recombines TRBV5-1 with TRBJ2-7; TRBD1 aligns across 8 bases. CDR3 length: 11 amino acids. Per germline, CDR1 SGHRS and CDR2 YFSETQ. Germline trimming cut 4 bases from V and 12 bases from J; bases unmatched to any gene: 6. Filled out from reference TRBV5-1 and TRBJ2-7, the complete variable domain reads KAGVTQTPRYLIKTRGQQVTLSCSPISGHRSVSWYQQTPGQGLQFLFEYFSETQRNKGNFPGRFSGRQFSNSRSEMNVSTLELGDSALYLCASSQGALSYFGPGTRLTVT.

The DNA of the CDR3 is TGTGCCAGCAGTGACTTGGCGGGGGGCGTTGAGCAGTTCTTC. Protein sequence: CASSDLAGGVEQFF. The V gene is TRBV6-4, the J gene TRBJ2-1; TRBD2 matches 8 bases. The germline CDR1 and CDR2 sequences are MRHNA and SNTAGT. CDR3 length: 14 residues. With V trimmed by 1 base and J by 9 bases, 5 bases remained unmatched.

As for this clonotype: The CDR3 does not end in the conserved phenylalanine or tryptophan, so this is likely a read error. The CDR3 region has the DNA TGCGCCAGCAGCCGGACAGCCCATCGCTCCTACGAGCAGTACTTA. This codes for CASSRTAHRSYEQYL. V is TRBV5-1 and J is TRBJ2-7, with TRBD1 as a possible D gene (6 bases). CDR3 length: 15 amino acids. V dropped 4 bases and J dropped 0 bases, with 14 bases sitting between them. The germline V gene has CDR1 SGHRS and CDR2 YFSETQ.

This clonotype came up a few times. The CDR3 nucleotides are TGTGCCAGCAGTTCCGGCAGAAACTATGGCTACACCTTC. Protein product: CASSSGRNYGYTF. The chain joins TRBV27 to TRBJ1-2, with D unresolved. This CDR3 has 13 amino acids. CDR1 and CDR2 from the germline V gene are MNHEY and SMNVEV (reference sequence). Trimming stripped 4 bases from V and 2 bases from J, with 8 bases between.

This clonotype occurred many times. The rearrangement uses TRBV6-2 or TRBV6-3 and TRBJ2-5; TRBD2 is a possible D gene (5 bases). The length of the CDR3 is 17 residues. Per germline, CDR1 MNHEY and CDR2 SVGEGT. Trimming took off 0 bases at V and 0 bases at J, with 14 bases between the two ends. The CDR3 DNA reads as TGTGCCAGCAGTTACTCGAAGGAGGAAGGGTACCAAGAGACCCAGTACTTC. Its translation is CASSYSKEEGYQETQYF.

V is TRBV3-1 and J is TRBJ1-2; 8 bases align to TRBD1. The J segment lost 2 bases and the V segment lost 1 base, leaving 6 bases of the junction unmatched. This CDR3 has 16 amino acids. Per the germline V gene, CDR1 is LGHDT and CDR2 is YNNKEL (reference sequence). DNA for the CDR3: TGTGCCAGCAGCCAAGCCGGACAGGGAGGGAACTATGGCTACACCTTC. Translating gives CASSQAGQGGNYGYTF.

This clonotype was recorded at least ten times. J is TRBJ2-4 and V is TRBV5-5; TRBD2 agrees at 8 bases. Losses at the gene ends were 2 bases for V and 7 bases for J; bases not matched to a gene: 14. CDR1 and CDR2 from the germline V gene are SGHKS and YYEKEE (reference sequence). The CDR3 sequence is 17 residues long. CDR3 region: CASSFWRGVLDVNIQYF. The CDR3 DNA reads as TGTGCCAGCAGCTTTTGGCGGGGGGTACTCGATGTGAACATTCAGTACTTC.

The table lists this clonotype with a few counts. The chain has TRBV2 and TRBJ2-1; TRBD2 agrees at 10 bases. This CDR3 is 14 amino acids long. Trimming removed 7 bases from V and 6 bases from J; junction bases left unmatched: 6. Germline CDR1 SNHLY, CDR2 FYNNEI. The CDR3 coding sequence is TGTGCCAGCAAGCGGGAGGGACTGGGCAATGAGCAGTTCTTC. Translation: CASKREGLGNEQFF.

This clonotype was found many times. V and J are TRBV29-1 and TRBJ2-5, with 9 nucleotides matching TRBD2. The CDR3 runs to 13 residues. After removal of 4 bases from V and 2 bases from J, the junction contained 2 bases not matched to a gene. Germline V gene sequence: CDR1 SQVTM, CDR2 ANQGSEA. The CDR3 nucleotides read TGCAGCGTTGGCGGGAGGGCACAAGAGACCCAGTACTTC. Translating gives CSVGGRAQETQYF.

A few counts support this clonotype. The chain uses TRBV6-2 or TRBV6-3 and TRBJ2-3; no firm D call. The V and J ends lost 0 bases and 0 bases respectively, with 16 bases between them. CDR3 length: 18 amino acids. Germline lookup yields CDR1 MNHEY and CDR2 SVGEGT. The CDR3, as DNA: TGTGCCAGCAGTTACTCGATTCTCGCAGCTTCTAGCACAGATACGCAGTATTTT. Protein product: CASSYSILAASSTDTQYF.

The CDR3 DNA is TGTGCCAGCAGCTTCATTAGCGGGAGACCCGAGCAGTACTTC. It specifies CASSFISGRPEQYF. This chain connects TRBV11-2 to TRBJ2-7; TRBD2 matches at 9 bases. The V segment lost 3 bases and the J segment 6 bases; nucleotides outside the gene matches: 6. The CDR3 loop spans 14 amino acids. CDR1 and CDR2 (germline): SGHAT, FQNNGV.

There are a few counts of this clonotype. The chain uses TRBV12-3 or TRBV12-4 and TRBJ1-3, with D perhaps matching TRBD1 (5 bases). The CDR3 sequence is 14 residues long. The V and J ends lost 8 bases and 0 bases respectively, with 11 bases between them. The CDR3 coding sequence is TGTGCCAGCGGTACGGGACTCTCTGGAAACACCATATATTTT. Translating gives CASGTGLSGNTIYF.

The J gene is TRBJ2-1, the V gene TRBV28; 9 bases fit TRBD1. The V segment lost 4 bases and the J segment 5 bases; nucleotides outside the gene matches: 6. Germline CDR1 MDHEN, CDR2 SYDVKM. This CDR3 is 15 amino acids long. The CDR3, as DNA: TGTGCCAGCAGTTCACGACGGGACAGGGACAATGAGCAGTTCTTC. Protein product: CASSSRRDRDNEQFF.

This clonotype was seen more than once but under ten times. The chain uses TRBV20-1 and TRBJ1-2; D remains unclear. Trimming stripped 3 bases from V and 7 bases from J, with 12 bases between. CDR1 is DFQATT and CDR2 is SNEGSKA in the germline V gene (reference sequence). The CDR3 has 12 amino acids. As DNA, the CDR3 is TGCAGTGCTAGTGTACGGTCCAGTGGCTACACCTTC. Translation: CSASVRSSGYTF.

This clonotype appeared a few times. The chain has TRBV20-1 and TRBJ2-4, with 13 nucleotides matching TRBD2. The length of the CDR3 is 16 residues. Losses at the gene ends were 5 bases for V and 0 bases for J; bases not matched to a gene: 4. The V gene's germline CDR1 is DFQATT and CDR2 SNEGSKA (reference sequence). This CDR3 reads CSAVRTSGRAKNIQYF. In DNA, the CDR3 is TGCAGTGCTGTCCGGACTAGCGGGAGAGCCAAAAACATTCAGTACTTC.

Many counts were recorded for this clonotype. Its ends do not fully match the called genes, so a read error is possible. The gene calls are TRBV7-7 and TRBJ2-3; 13 bases match TRBD2. Germline V gene data show CDR1 as SSHAT and CDR2 as FNYEAQ (reference sequence). The length of the CDR3 is 16 residues. In nucleotides, the CDR3 is TGTGCTAGCAGCCTCGGGACTAGCGGGGGCACAGATACGCAGTATTTT. As protein: CASSLGTSGGTDTQYF.

The chain links TRBV27 to TRBJ2-3, with TRBD2 identical over 7 bases. Germline CDR1 reads MNHEY; CDR2 reads SMNVEV (reference sequence). The CDR3 extends over 15 amino acids. The trim removed 0 bases at V and 6 bases at J, leaving 6 bases unmatched. The CDR3 DNA follows: TGTGCCAGCAGTTTATCGGGAGGGCCGCTGGATACGCAGTATTTT. This codes for CASSLSGGPLDTQYF.

The chain recombines TRBV7-8 with TRBJ2-3; 12 bases align to TRBD2. The ends lost 1 base at V and 3 bases at J; junction bases unmatched: 5. The germline V gene encodes CDR1 SGHVS and CDR2 FQNEAQ. The CDR3 spans 17 residues. The CDR3 nucleotides are TGTGCCAGCAGCTTAGAGGCTAGCGGGGGGGGAACAGATACGCAGTATTTT. It codes for CASSLEASGGGTDTQYF.

This chain connects TRBV20-1 to TRBJ1-5; D is ambiguous. Per the germline V gene, CDR1 is DFQATT and CDR2 is SNEGSKA (reference sequence). This CDR3 contains 17 residues. V was clipped by 0 bases and J by 0 bases, with 15 bases between them. The CDR3 coding sequence is TGCAGTGCTAGAGACCCCCTTTCGGGGAATAGCAATCAGCCCCAGCATTTT. This encodes CSARDPLSGNSNQPQHF.

This clonotype was counted at least ten times. This rearrangement joins TRBV21-1 to TRBJ2-2. TRBV21-1 is classified as a pseudogene. This CDR3 contains 13 residues. The CDR3 DNA follows: TGTGCCAGCAGCATTAGACGGGCCGGGGAGCTGTTTTTT. Translating it yields CASSIRRAGELFF.

This clonotype has ten or more counts. The chain recombines TRBV4-1 with TRBJ2-7; 10 bases align to TRBD2. The CDR3 consists of 15 residues. Germline CDR1 and CDR2: MGHRA and YSYEKL. V lost 2 bases and J lost 3; bases outside the gene matches: 4. CDR3 sequence reads: CASSQSLAGDYEQYF. CDR3 in DNA: TGCGCCAGCAGCCAATCGCTAGCGGGGGACTACGAGCAGTACTTC.

This clonotype was found a few times. The chain employs TRBV27 and TRBJ2-1, with D perhaps given as TRBD1 or TRBD2 (7 bases each). CDR3 size: 14 residues. Trimming stripped 6 bases from V and 2 bases from J, with 11 bases between. Germline lookup yields CDR1 MNHEY and CDR2 SMNVEV (reference sequence). CDR3 loop: CASSRGGTYNEQFF. The CDR3 DNA sequence: TGTGCCAGCAGCAGGGGGGGGACCTACAATGAGCAGTTCTTC.

The chain uses TRBV27 and TRBJ2-7; D is possibly TRBD1 or TRBD2 (5 bases each). V was clipped by 5 bases and J by 9 bases, with 20 bases between them. Per the germline V gene, CDR1 is MNHEY and CDR2 is SMNVEV (reference sequence). The CDR3 is 14 residues long. The CDR3 nucleotides are TGTGCCAGCAGTCCCTCGGGACCGAATGCGGGGCAGTACTTC. Translation gives CASSPSGPNAGQYF.

This clonotype was recorded at least ten times. The rearrangement links TRBV10-3 to TRBJ1-5, with D unresolved. Per germline, CDR1 ENHRY and CDR2 SYGVKD. The ends were cut back, 0 bases at V and 2 bases at J, with 8 bases in the middle. The CDR3 is made up of 15 amino acids. For the CDR3, the DNA is TGTGCCATCAGTGAGTCGAACGTGGGCAATCAGCCCCAGCATTTT. The encoded protein is CAISESNVGNQPQHF.

This clonotype was found a few times. J is TRBJ2-4 and V is TRBV20-1; a possible D gene is TRBD2 (7 bases). The V gene lost 6 bases and the J gene lost 6 bases, with 18 bases spanning the gap. Germline CDR1 is DFQATT and CDR2 is SNEGSKA (reference sequence). CDR3 length equals 14 residues. This chain's CDR3 is CSAVPGGGGNIQYF. CDR3 bases: TGCAGTGCCGTCCCGGGGGGAGGGGGAAACATTCAGTACTTC.